The present T cell receptor beta chain was sequenced within a study of T cells after yellow fever vaccination. Study-wide results and limits: Shared CD4/CD8 clonotypes were a small share, likely from convergent recombination.

Each CDR3 protein gets one entry after TCRdb re-called the 5' RACE reads with MiXCR. The repertoire holds approximately 550,000 distinct CDR3 sequences, with roughly 21% as singletons. V lost 6 bases, J lost 1 base, and 4 bases stayed unmatched. CDR1 is DFQATT and CDR2 is SNEGSKA in the germline V gene (reference sequence). The CDR3 extends over 14 amino acids. In its sample, this clonotype was seen a few times. Its target is not known. The sample consisted of PBMCs, taken 15 days after the yellow fever booster vaccination. The source of this sequence is a man younger than 45 who received the YFV17D yellow fever vaccine. This rearrangement joins TRBV20-1 to TRBJ2-3, with 10 bases aligning to TRBD2. CDR3 loop: CSAAGTSGTDTQYF. In nucleotides, the CDR3 is TGCAGTGCCGCCGGGACTAGCGGCACAGATACGCAGTATTTT.